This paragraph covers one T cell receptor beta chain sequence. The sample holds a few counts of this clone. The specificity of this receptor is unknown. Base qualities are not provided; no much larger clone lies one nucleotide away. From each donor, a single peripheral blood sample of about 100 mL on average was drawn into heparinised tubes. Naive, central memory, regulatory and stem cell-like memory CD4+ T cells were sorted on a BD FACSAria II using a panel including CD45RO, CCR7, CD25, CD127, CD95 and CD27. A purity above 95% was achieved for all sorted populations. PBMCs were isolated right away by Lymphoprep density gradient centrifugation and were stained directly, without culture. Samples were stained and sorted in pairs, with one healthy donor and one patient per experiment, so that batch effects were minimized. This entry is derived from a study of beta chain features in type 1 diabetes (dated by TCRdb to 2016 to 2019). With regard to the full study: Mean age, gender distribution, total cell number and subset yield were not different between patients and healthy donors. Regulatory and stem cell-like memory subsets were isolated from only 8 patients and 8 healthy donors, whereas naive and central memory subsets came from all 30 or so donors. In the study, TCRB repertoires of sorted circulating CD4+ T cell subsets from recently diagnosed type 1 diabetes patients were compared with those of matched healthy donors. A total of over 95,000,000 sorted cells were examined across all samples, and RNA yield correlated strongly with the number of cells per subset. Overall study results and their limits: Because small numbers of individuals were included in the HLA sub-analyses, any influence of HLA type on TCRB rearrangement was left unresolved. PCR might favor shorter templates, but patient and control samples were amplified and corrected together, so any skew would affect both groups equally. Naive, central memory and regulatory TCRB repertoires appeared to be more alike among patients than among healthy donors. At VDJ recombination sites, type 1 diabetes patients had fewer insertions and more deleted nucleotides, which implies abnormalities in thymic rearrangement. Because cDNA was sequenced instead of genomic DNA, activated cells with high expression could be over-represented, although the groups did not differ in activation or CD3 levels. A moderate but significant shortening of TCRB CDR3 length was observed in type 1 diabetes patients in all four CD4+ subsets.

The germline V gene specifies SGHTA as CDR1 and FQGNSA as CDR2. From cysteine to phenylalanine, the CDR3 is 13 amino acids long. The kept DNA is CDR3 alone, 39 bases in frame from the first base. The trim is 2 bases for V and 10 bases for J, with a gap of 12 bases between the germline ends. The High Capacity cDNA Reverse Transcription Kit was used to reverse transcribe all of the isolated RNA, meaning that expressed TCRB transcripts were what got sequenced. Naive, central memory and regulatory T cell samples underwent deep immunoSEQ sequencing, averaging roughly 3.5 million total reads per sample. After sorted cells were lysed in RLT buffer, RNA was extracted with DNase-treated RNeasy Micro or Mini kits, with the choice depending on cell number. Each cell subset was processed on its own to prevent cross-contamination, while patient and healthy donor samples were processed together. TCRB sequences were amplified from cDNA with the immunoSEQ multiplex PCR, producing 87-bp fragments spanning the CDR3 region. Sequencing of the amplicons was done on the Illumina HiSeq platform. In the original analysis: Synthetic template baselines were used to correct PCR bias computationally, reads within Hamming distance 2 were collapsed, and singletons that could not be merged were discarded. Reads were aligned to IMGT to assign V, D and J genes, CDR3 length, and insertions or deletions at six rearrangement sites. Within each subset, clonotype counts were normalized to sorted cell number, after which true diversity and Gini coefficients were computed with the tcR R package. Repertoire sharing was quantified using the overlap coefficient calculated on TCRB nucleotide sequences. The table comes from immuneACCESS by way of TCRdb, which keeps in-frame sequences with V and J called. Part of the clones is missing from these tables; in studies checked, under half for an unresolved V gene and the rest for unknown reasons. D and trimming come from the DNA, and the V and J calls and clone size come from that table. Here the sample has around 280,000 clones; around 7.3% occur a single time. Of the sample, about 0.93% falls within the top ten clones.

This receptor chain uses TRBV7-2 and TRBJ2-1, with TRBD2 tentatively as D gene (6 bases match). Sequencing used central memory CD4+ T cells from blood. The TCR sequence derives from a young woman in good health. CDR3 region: CASSLRLGGEQFF. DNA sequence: TGTGCCAGCAGCTTACGACTTGGGGGGGAGCAGTTCTTC. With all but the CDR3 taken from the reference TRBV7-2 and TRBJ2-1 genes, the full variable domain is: GAGVSQSPSNKVTEKGKDVELRCDPISGHTALYWYRQSLGQGLEFLIYFQGNSAPDKSGLPSDRFSAERTGGSVSTLTIQRTQQEDSAVYLCASSLRLGGEQFFGPGTRLTVL.